This T cell receptor (beta chain) is from a study of cytomegalovirus exposure and HLA in healthy donors. Study conclusions and caveats: In a later analysis, most CMV-associated TCR beta chains appeared HLA-restricted. An analysis done earlier found most TCR beta V segments productive about 87% or about 30% of the time.

Donors showed nominal health when sampled, although they likely had unrecorded immune exposures. The germline V gene encodes CDR1 SGHNT and CDR2 YYREEE (reference sequence). The CDR3 contains 15 residues. V lost 2 bases, J lost 5 bases, and 4 bases stayed unmatched. PCR primers comprised 60 Vbeta and 13 Jbeta primers. The method was immunoSEQ multiplex PCR; TCRdb's version includes in-frame clones alone and lacks a portion of them. This sample has 120,000 to 150,000 clones, with 75% found just once. Comments on this clone: Its antigen is unidentified.

Specimen: PBMCs. This TCR came from a middle-aged man in good health and CMV-seronegative. This chain joins TRBV5-4 and TRBJ2-5; 12 bases map to TRBD2. DNA for the CDR3: TGTGCCAGCAGCTTCAGACTAGCGGGGGACGAGACCCAGTACTTC. It codes for CASSFRLAGDETQYF. Full variable domain (rest looked up from reference TRBV5-4 and TRBJ2-5): ETGVTQSPTHLIKTRGQQVTLRCSSQSGHNTVSWYQQALGQGPQFIFQYYREEENGRGNFPPRFSGLQFPNYSSELNVNALELDDSALYLCASSFRLAGDETQYFGPGTRLLVL.